The T cell receptor (beta chain) under discussion was sequenced for a study of CD4+ T cells in melanoma. The table came from immunoSEQ multiplex PCR; TCRdb's copy has only in-frame clones and leaves some out. The sample lists approximately 110,000 clones; around 92% were seen once. This CDR3 region has 16 residues. Germline V gene sequence: CDR1 SGHNT, CDR2 YYREEE (reference sequence). V trimming: 3 bases; J trimming: 7 bases; junction bases outside the gene matches: 10. The sequence was obtained from a human donor with melanoma. The J gene is TRBJ1-6, the V gene TRBV5-4; 7 bases align to TRBD1. Sample: peripheral blood. Here the CDR3 DNA reads TGTGCCAGCAGCTGGGGCGGACAGGCGTTCAATTCACCCCTCCACTTT. Its translation is CASSWGGQAFNSPLHF.